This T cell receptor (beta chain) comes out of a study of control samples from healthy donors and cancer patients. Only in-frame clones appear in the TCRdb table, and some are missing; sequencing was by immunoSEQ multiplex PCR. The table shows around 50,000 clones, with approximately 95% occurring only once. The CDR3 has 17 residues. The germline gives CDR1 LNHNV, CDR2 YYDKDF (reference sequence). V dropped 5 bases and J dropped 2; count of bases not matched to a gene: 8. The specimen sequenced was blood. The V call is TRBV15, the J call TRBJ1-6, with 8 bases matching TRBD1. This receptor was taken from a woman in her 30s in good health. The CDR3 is CATSSRDRNPYNSPLHF. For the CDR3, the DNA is TGTGCCACCAGCTCAAGGGACAGGAACCCCTATAATTCACCCCTCCACTTT.